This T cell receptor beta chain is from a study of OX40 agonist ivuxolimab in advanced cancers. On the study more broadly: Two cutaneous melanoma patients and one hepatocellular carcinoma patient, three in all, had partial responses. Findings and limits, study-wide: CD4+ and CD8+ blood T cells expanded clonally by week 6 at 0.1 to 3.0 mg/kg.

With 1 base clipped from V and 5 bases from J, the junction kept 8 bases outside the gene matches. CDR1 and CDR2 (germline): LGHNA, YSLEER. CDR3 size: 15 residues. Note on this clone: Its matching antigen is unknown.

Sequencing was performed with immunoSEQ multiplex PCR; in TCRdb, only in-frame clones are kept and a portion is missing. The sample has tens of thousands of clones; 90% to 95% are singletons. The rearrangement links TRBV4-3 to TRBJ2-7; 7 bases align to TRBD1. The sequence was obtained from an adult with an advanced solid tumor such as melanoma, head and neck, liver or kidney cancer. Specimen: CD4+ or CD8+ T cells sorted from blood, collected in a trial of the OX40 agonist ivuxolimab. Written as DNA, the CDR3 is TGCGCCAGCAGCCAAGCCTTCGACAGGGAAGACGAGCAGTACTTC. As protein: CASSQAFDREDEQYF.